A selection of T cell receptor beta chains follows, all from one sample in a study of T cells after yellow fever vaccination. TCRdb re-analysed the 5' RACE reads in MiXCR, keeping a single row per CDR3 protein. The repertoire holds approximately 300,000 distinct CDR3 sequences, with roughly 8.7% as singletons. The sample consisted of PBMCs, taken on the day of the first yellow fever vaccination. Receptor source: a man aged 18 to 29 who received the YFV17D yellow fever vaccine. CDR3s include the opening cysteine and the closing phenylalanine or tryptophan. D genes are given only for firm matches. Size values are once, few and many counts, or a class for expanded clones, and some rows have none.

abundance: few
j_gene: TRBJ2-1
v_gene: TRBV10-2
d_gene: -
CDR3aa: CASSESSGATVNEQFF
CDR3nt: TGCGCCAGCAGTGAGTCATCGGGGGCCACTGTCAATGAGCAGTTCTTC

abundance: few
j_gene: TRBJ1-6
v_gene: TRBV7-3
d_gene: TRBD1
CDR3aa: CASSLRGPDRGSPLHF
CDR3nt: TGTGCCAGCAGCTTAAGGGGACCGGACAGGGGTTCACCCCTCCACTTT

abundance: -
j_gene: TRBJ1-1
v_gene: TRBV12-3/TRBV12-4
d_gene: -
CDR3aa: CASSLGDASTEAFF
CDR3nt: TGTGCCAGCAGTTTGGGGGACGCGAGCACTGAAGCTTTCTTT

abundance: -
j_gene: TRBJ2-2
v_gene: TRBV20-1
d_gene: -
CDR3aa: CSASVLSVGTGELFF
CDR3nt: TGCAGTGCTAGCGTCCTCTCCGTGGGCACCGGGGAGCTGTTTTTT

abundance: many
j_gene: TRBJ1-1
v_gene: TRBV5-1
d_gene: -
CDR3aa: CASSLLGASSNTEAFF
CDR3nt: TGCGCCAGCAGCTTGTTGGGGGCCAGTTCGAACACTGAAGCTTTCTTT

abundance: -
j_gene: TRBJ1-2
v_gene: TRBV7-9
d_gene: -
CDR3aa: CASSLGLLYGYTF
CDR3nt: TGTGCCAGCAGCTTAGGGCTACTATATGGCTACACCTTC

abundance: few
j_gene: TRBJ2-7
v_gene: TRBV5-1
d_gene: -
CDR3aa: CASSSNPTPTYEQYF
CDR3nt: TGCGCCAGCAGCTCCAACCCTACACCAACCTACGAGCAGTACTTC

abundance: few
j_gene: TRBJ1-1
v_gene: TRBV7-9
d_gene: -
CDR3aa: CASGGTVNTEAFF
CDR3nt: TGTGCCAGCGGCGGGACGGTGAACACTGAAGCTTTCTTT

abundance: few
j_gene: TRBJ1-3
v_gene: TRBV25-1
d_gene: -
CDR3aa: CASSESGLQGNTIYF
CDR3nt: TGTGCCAGCAGTGAATCGGGGCTGCAGGGAAACACCATATATTTT

abundance: -
j_gene: TRBJ2-7
v_gene: TRBV2
d_gene: -
CDR3aa: CATRTAYEQYF
CDR3nt: TGTGCCACCCGGACGGCTTACGAGCAGTACTTC

abundance: -
j_gene: TRBJ2-2
v_gene: TRBV5-1
d_gene: -
CDR3aa: CASTPPFNTGELFF
CDR3nt: TGCGCCAGCACCCCCCCTTTCAACACCGGGGAGCTGTTTTTT

abundance: few
j_gene: TRBJ2-2
v_gene: TRBV5-1
d_gene: -
CDR3aa: CASSLDGYTGELFF
CDR3nt: TGCGCCAGCAGCTTAGACGGATACACCGGGGAGCTGTTTTTT

abundance: many
j_gene: TRBJ1-4
v_gene: TRBV5-1
d_gene: TRBD1
CDR3aa: CASKDRGSEKLFF
CDR3nt: TGCGCCAGCAAGGACAGGGGAAGTGAAAAACTGTTTTTT

abundance: few
j_gene: TRBJ2-1
v_gene: TRBV20-1
d_gene: TRBD2
CDR3aa: CSARGVAGGVHNEQFF
CDR3nt: TGCAGTGCTAGAGGTGTAGCGGGGGGCGTCCACAATGAGCAGTTCTTC

abundance: few
j_gene: TRBJ1-1
v_gene: TRBV3-1
d_gene: -
CDR3aa: CASSRAFLGPLGAFF
CDR3nt: TGTGCCAGCAGCCGAGCCTTTCTGGGACCCCTCGGGGCTTTCTTT

abundance: few
j_gene: TRBJ1-2
v_gene: TRBV6-5
d_gene: TRBD1
CDR3aa: CASSSPTDRAEGYTF
CDR3nt: TGTGCCAGCAGTTCCCCCACCGACAGGGCGGAGGGCTACACCTTC

abundance: few
j_gene: TRBJ2-1
v_gene: TRBV10-3
d_gene: -
CDR3aa: CAIKGFTYNEQFF
CDR3nt: TGTGCCATCAAAGGATTTACCTACAATGAGCAGTTCTTC

abundance: -
j_gene: TRBJ2-5
v_gene: TRBV5-4
d_gene: TRBD1
CDR3aa: CASSLWDSETQYF
CDR3nt: TGTGCCAGCAGCTTGTGGGACAGCGAGACCCAGTACTTC

abundance: few
j_gene: TRBJ2-6
v_gene: TRBV27
d_gene: TRBD1
CDR3aa: CASSSYRGLLSGANVLTF
CDR3nt: TGTGCCAGCAGTTCTTACAGGGGGCTTCTCTCTGGGGCCAACGTCCTGACTTTC

abundance: few
j_gene: TRBJ1-6
v_gene: TRBV7-9
d_gene: -
CDR3aa: CASSFDPYNSPLHF
CDR3nt: TGTGCCAGCAGCTTCGACCCTTATAATTCACCCCTCCACTTT

abundance: -
j_gene: TRBJ2-5
v_gene: TRBV7-9
d_gene: -
CDR3aa: CASSRTSAGETQYF
CDR3nt: TGTGCCAGCAGCCGTACTAGTGCGGGGGAGACCCAGTACTTC

abundance: few
j_gene: TRBJ2-2
v_gene: TRBV7-6
d_gene: -
CDR3aa: CASIPGLNTGELFF
CDR3nt: TGTGCCAGCATTCCGGGGCTCAACACCGGGGAGCTGTTTTTT

abundance: -
j_gene: TRBJ2-5
v_gene: TRBV2
d_gene: TRBD2
CDR3aa: CASKSTSGEETQYF
CDR3nt: TGTGCCAGCAAATCGACTAGCGGGGAAGAGACCCAGTACTTC

abundance: -
j_gene: TRBJ1-5
v_gene: TRBV20-1
d_gene: -
CDR3aa: CSARDRQVQGPQHF
CDR3nt: TGCAGTGCTAGAGATCGCCAGGTCCAAGGGCCCCAGCATTTT

abundance: -
j_gene: TRBJ1-1
v_gene: TRBV10-3
d_gene: -
CDR3aa: CAISSSTGWIEAFF
CDR3nt: TGTGCCATCAGTTCCTCGACAGGTTGGATTGAAGCTTTCTTT

abundance: -
j_gene: TRBJ1-2
v_gene: TRBV20-1
d_gene: -
CDR3aa: CSASSTAWGGYTF
CDR3nt: TGCAGTGCTAGTTCCACAGCGTGGGGAGGCTACACCTTC

abundance: -
j_gene: TRBJ2-5
v_gene: TRBV2
d_gene: TRBD2
CDR3aa: CASRTTPRGGDDRTQYF
CDR3nt: TGTGCCAGCAGGACCACCCCTCGCGGGGGGGATGATAGGACCCAGTACTTC

abundance: -
j_gene: TRBJ2-3
v_gene: TRBV2
d_gene: -
CDR3aa: CASSQQSTQYF
CDR3nt: TGTGCCAGCAGTCAACAGAGTACGCAGTATTTT

abundance: few
j_gene: TRBJ2-2
v_gene: TRBV12-3/TRBV12-4
d_gene: -
CDR3aa: CASSPLANPNTGELFF
CDR3nt: TGTGCCAGCAGTCCTTTAGCGAATCCCAACACCGGGGAGCTGTTTTTT

abundance: -
j_gene: TRBJ1-4
v_gene: TRBV4-3
d_gene: -
CDR3aa: CASSQADRGELFF
CDR3nt: TGCGCCAGCAGCCAAGCGGACCGGGGGGAACTGTTTTTT

abundance: few
j_gene: TRBJ2-5
v_gene: TRBV7-7
d_gene: -
CDR3aa: CASSLRPSEQETQYF
CDR3nt: TGTGCCAGCAGCCTTCGCCCTTCCGAGCAAGAGACCCAGTACTTC

abundance: few
j_gene: TRBJ1-1
v_gene: TRBV4-3
d_gene: -
CDR3aa: CASSQVYLGGATEAFF
CDR3nt: TGCGCCAGCAGCCAAGTATACCTTGGTGGTGCCACTGAAGCTTTCTTT

abundance: -
j_gene: TRBJ2-3
v_gene: TRBV6-5
d_gene: TRBD1
CDR3aa: CASSYPQGAKDTQYF
CDR3nt: TGTGCCAGCAGTTACCCCCAGGGGGCAAAGGATACGCAGTATTTT

abundance: -
j_gene: TRBJ1-5
v_gene: TRBV6-2/TRBV6-3
d_gene: -
CDR3aa: CASTADGGNQPQHF
CDR3nt: TGTGCCAGCACCGCCGACGGGGGCAATCAGCCCCAGCATTTT

abundance: few
j_gene: TRBJ1-5
v_gene: TRBV9
d_gene: TRBD1
CDR3aa: CAILGQGARYSNQPQHF
CDR3nt: TGTGCCATATTGGGACAGGGGGCCCGCTATAGCAATCAGCCCCAGCATTTT

abundance: -
j_gene: TRBJ1-1
v_gene: TRBV18
d_gene: TRBD1
CDR3aa: CASSPSWGQGPWNTEAFF
CDR3nt: TGTGCCAGCTCACCTTCTTGGGGACAGGGTCCTTGGAACACTGAAGCTTTCTTT

abundance: -
j_gene: TRBJ2-2
v_gene: TRBV7-9
d_gene: -
CDR3aa: CASSLAGVPTGELFF
CDR3nt: TGTGCCAGCAGCTTAGCAGGGGTGCCCACCGGGGAGCTGTTTTTT

abundance: many
j_gene: TRBJ2-7
v_gene: TRBV5-4
d_gene: TRBD1
CDR3aa: CASGKDRDVQQYF
CDR3nt: TGTGCCAGCGGCAAGGACAGGGATGTTCAGCAGTACTTC

abundance: few
j_gene: TRBJ2-4
v_gene: TRBV6-1
d_gene: -
CDR3aa: CARITRTVHRMKNIQYF
CDR3nt: TGTGCCAGGATAACCCGGACAGTCCACCGAATGAAAAACATTCAGTACTTC

abundance: many
j_gene: TRBJ2-7
v_gene: TRBV4-1
d_gene: -
CDR3aa: CASSQDRGTYEQYF
CDR3nt: TGCGCCAGCAGCCAAGATCGGGGCACTTACGAGCAGTACTTC

abundance: many
j_gene: TRBJ2-5
v_gene: TRBV20-1
d_gene: -
CDR3aa: CSARGGALQETQYF
CDR3nt: TGCAGTGCTAGGGGGGGTGCCTTACAAGAGACCCAGTACTTC

abundance: few
j_gene: TRBJ1-4
v_gene: TRBV12-3/TRBV12-4
d_gene: -
CDR3aa: CASSSPTEKLFF
CDR3nt: TGTGCCAGCAGTTCCCCGACTGAAAAACTGTTTTTT

abundance: few
j_gene: TRBJ2-4
v_gene: TRBV15
d_gene: -
CDR3aa: CATSRDAGFRYF
CDR3nt: TGTGCCACCAGCAGAGACGCAGGTTTTAGGTACTTC

abundance: many
j_gene: TRBJ1-6
v_gene: TRBV3-1
d_gene: TRBD1
CDR3aa: CASSPGQSGSPLHF
CDR3nt: TGTGCCAGCAGCCCGGGACAGTCGGGTTCACCCCTCCACTTT

abundance: few
j_gene: TRBJ2-1
v_gene: TRBV5-6
d_gene: TRBD1
CDR3aa: CASSSGQYREQFF
CDR3nt: TGTGCCAGCAGCTCGGGACAGTACAGGGAGCAGTTCTTC

abundance: many
j_gene: TRBJ1-6
v_gene: TRBV5-1
d_gene: -
CDR3aa: CASSLEAEGSSPLHF
CDR3nt: TGCGCCAGCAGCTTGGAGGCTGAGGGGAGCTCACCCCTCCACTTT

abundance: -
j_gene: TRBJ2-3
v_gene: TRBV5-4
d_gene: -
CDR3aa: CASSQKMSDTQYF
CDR3nt: TGTGCCAGCAGCCAAAAAATGTCAGATACGCAGTATTTT

abundance: many
j_gene: TRBJ2-2
v_gene: TRBV11-2
d_gene: -
CDR3aa: CASSFTTGELFF
CDR3nt: TGTGCCAGCAGCTTCACGACCGGGGAGCTGTTTTTT